The 31 T cell receptor beta chains presented below share a single source sample, sequenced in a study of CD8+ T cells in alopecia areata. RNA, once extracted, was reverse transcribed into cDNA for use as the sequencing template. Profiling relied on immunoSEQ multiplex PCR, and the TCRdb table lists in-frame clones only, not all of them. The repertoire holds 150,000 to 200,000 clones, with roughly 70% as singletons. The treatment denotes: oral pan-JAK inhibitor, 5-10 mg twice daily. The starting material was CD4+ T cells sorted from blood, obtained at week 49, from a patient treated with tofacitinib. These receptors were taken from a human donor with alopecia areata.

This clone was picked up a small number of times. The chain couples TRBV11-2 to TRBJ2-3; TRBD2 matches at 8 bases. Germline V lookup: CDR1 SGHAT, CDR2 FQNNGV. V shed 0 bases and J 6 bases; nucleotides not matched to a gene: 11. CDR3 length: 17 amino acids. DNA for the CDR3: TGTGCCAGCAGCTTAGACCAGACGCCGGTAGCGGGGGATACGCAGTATTTT. Translated, it gives CASSLDQTPVAGDTQYF.

The J gene is TRBJ1-6, the V gene TRBV30; 9 nucleotides align to TRBD1. The germline V gene encodes CDR1 GTSNPN and CDR2 SVGIG (reference sequence). The CDR3 runs 16 residues. Germline trimming cut 1 base from V and 7 bases from J; bases unmatched to any gene: 8. The CDR3 DNA follows: TGTGCCTGGAGTGACCCCCCCGGGACAGGGAATTCACCCCTCCACTTT. Encoded protein: CAWSDPPGTGNSPLHF.

V is TRBV18 and J is TRBJ1-2; D gene unclear. There are 16 residues in the CDR3. Germline V CDR1 and CDR2: KGHSH, LQKENI. V lost 3 bases, J lost 2 bases, and 16 bases lay in between. The CDR3 loop is CASSPLRAQNNYGYTF. The CDR3, as DNA: TGTGCCAGCTCACCGCTCCGGGCACAGAACAACTATGGCTACACCTTC. The full variable domain, rest sourced from reference TRBV18 and TRBJ1-2, is NAGVMQNPRHLVRRRGQEARLRCSPMKGHSHVYWYRQLPEEGLKFMVYLQKENIIDESGMPKERFSAEFPKEGPSILRIQQVVRGDSAAYFCASSPLRAQNNYGYTFGSGTRLTVV.

J is TRBJ2-3 and V is TRBV29-1, with TRBD2 as a possible D gene (5 bases). Germline CDR1 reads SQVTM; CDR2 reads ANQGSEA. The V gene lost 8 bases and the J gene lost 9 bases, with 21 bases spanning the gap. The CDR3 extends over 13 amino acids. The CDR3 sequence: CSSYFLAEWTQYF. The CDR3 DNA is TGCAGCTCCTACTTCCTAGCTGAGTGGACGCAGTATTTT.

The CDR3 loop is CASSSRDTVGIQYF. CDR3 nucleotides: TGTGCCAGCAGTTCCCGGGACACTGTAGGCATTCAGTACTTC. This chain links TRBV6-5 with TRBJ2-4, with a tentative D call TRBD1 (6 bases). Germline CDR1 and CDR2: MNHEY and SVGAGI. V lost 4 bases and J lost 9, with 16 bases in between. CDR3 length equals 14 residues.

The chain uses TRBV9 and TRBJ1-2, with D uncertain. Trimming shortened V by 4 bases and J by 3 bases, and 13 bases separated the two germline ends. The CDR3 runs 14 residues. Germline V CDR1 and CDR2: SGDLS, YYNGEE. The CDR3 DNA follows: TGTGCCAGCAGCTTAAACACGGGTCACTATGGCTACACCTTC. This sequence encodes CASSLNTGHYGYTF.

This clone has only a few counts. V and J are TRBV19 and TRBJ2-4, with 9 bases matching TRBD1. Germline V gene data show CDR1 as LNHDA and CDR2 as SQIVND (reference sequence). CDR3 length: 21 residues. Germline trimming cut 3 bases from V and 0 bases from J; bases unmatched to any gene: 18. The CDR3 DNA follows: TGTGCCAGTAGTATCGTCGGAGTGGGACAGGGACCAAAATTAGCCAAAAACATTCAGTACTTC. It is translated as CASSIVGVGQGPKLAKNIQYF.

The chain carries TRBV25-1 and TRBJ1-2; D gene unclear. This CDR3 has 14 residues. Germline V gene sequence: CDR1 MGHDK, CDR2 SYGVNS. Trimming took 4 bases from V and 1 from J, leaving 10 bases between them. CDR3 in amino acids: CASSVIGDNYGYTF. The CDR3 nucleotides are TGTGCCAGCAGTGTTATTGGGGATAACTATGGCTACACCTTC.

In its sample, this clone was seen a few times. The gene calls are TRBV29-1 and TRBJ2-1, with 7 nucleotides matching TRBD1. The germline V gene encodes CDR1 SQVTM and CDR2 ANQGSEA. The CDR3 totals 14 residues. V gave up 6 bases and J gave up 3 bases; unmatched junction bases: 8. CDR3 region: CSVRDRVLYNEQFF. For the CDR3, the DNA is TGCAGCGTGAGAGACAGGGTTCTCTACAATGAGCAGTTCTTC.

V gene TRBV21-1 combines with J gene TRBJ2-5; the table's D call, TRBD1, has no DNA check behind it. TRBV21-1 is a pseudogene segment. The CDR3 extends over 18 amino acids. The DNA of the CDR3 is TGTGCCAGCTGCCCTGGACAGGGCGAAGGGGTGCGTTTGGAGACCCAGTACTTC. Translating it yields CASCPGQGEGVRLETQYF.

The rearrangement joins TRBV30 to TRBJ1-1; D uncertain. V dropped 4 bases and J dropped 6 bases, with 18 bases sitting between them. Per germline, CDR1 GTSNPN and CDR2 SVGIG (reference sequence). CDR3 length: 14 amino acids. CDR3: CAWNRPTIRPEAFF. The CDR3 nucleotides read TGTGCCTGGAACCGGCCGACCATAAGGCCTGAAGCTTTCTTT.

This clone was found a few times. The V gene is TRBV30, the J gene TRBJ2-1, with 13 bases that match TRBD2. The junction had 2 bases not matched to a gene; V was cut back by 0 bases and J by 9 bases. From germline, CDR1 is GTSNPN and CDR2 SVGIG (reference sequence). The length of the CDR3 is 14 residues. The CDR3 loop reads CAWSVLAGGREQFF. The CDR3 DNA reads TGTGCCTGGAGTGTACTAGCGGGGGGGCGTGAGCAGTTCTTC.

This clone has at least ten counts. The chain uses TRBV4-3 and TRBJ2-6; TRBD1 might be the D (5 bases). Germline V gene data show CDR1 as LGHNA and CDR2 as YSLEER. Trimming stripped 3 bases from V and 4 bases from J, with 16 bases between. CDR3 length: 17 residues. In DNA form, the CDR3 reads TGCGCCAGCAGCCACACCTTTTTGGGGCGGGGGGCCAACGTCCTGACTTTC. Translation gives CASSHTFLGRGANVLTF.

This sequence joins TRBV29-1 and TRBJ1-4; D remains ambiguous. V lost 3 bases and J 8 bases, leaving 16 bases between the germline ends. The CDR3 runs 14 residues. Per the germline V gene, CDR1 is SQVTM and CDR2 is ANQGSEA. In DNA form, the CDR3 reads TGCAGCGTTGAGTCGACCGGCGGTGGAGAAAAACTGTTTTTT. Translating gives CSVESTGGGEKLFF.

The V call is TRBV5-4, the J call TRBJ2-3, with D possibly matching TRBD2 (6 bases). The germline V and J ends were trimmed by 5 bases and 2 bases, with 18 bases remaining between them. The CDR3 length is 16 residues. CDR1 and CDR2 from the germline V gene are SGHNT and YYREEE (reference sequence). CDR3 nucleotides: TGTGCCAGCAGTCCGAACTCCCGGGGGAACACAGATACGCAGTATTTT. This translates into CASSPNSRGNTDTQYF.

There are a few counts of this clone. The chain employs TRBV30 and TRBJ1-4, with D possibly matching TRBD1 (6 bases). CDR1 GTSNPN and CDR2 SVGIG come from the germline V gene (reference sequence). V was pared by 3 bases and J by 3 bases, with 14 bases between. CDR3 length equals 15 residues. Here the CDR3 DNA reads TGTGCCTGGAGCAAAAGGGGGGGCTCTAATGAAAAACTGTTTTTT. Protein sequence: CAWSKRGGSNEKLFF. The variable domain in full, with the rest retrieved from reference TRBV30 and TRBJ1-4, is SQTIHQWPATLVQPVGSPLSLECTVEGTSNPNLYWYRQAAGRGLQLLFYSVGIGQISSEVPQNLSASRPQDRQFILSSKKLLLSDSGFYLCAWSKRGGSNEKLFFGSGTQLSVL.

The chain has TRBV5-6 and TRBJ2-2; 8 positions agree with TRBD1. Germline V gene sequence: CDR1 SGHDT, CDR2 YYEEEE. J gave up 5 bases and V 4 bases, and 13 bases lay outside the gene matches. This CDR3 contains 17 residues. This chain's CDR3 is CASSQPEDRGWTGELFF. CDR3 sequence (DNA): TGTGCCAGCAGCCAACCCGAAGACAGGGGTTGGACCGGGGAGCTGTTTTTT.

The rearrangement joins TRBV12-5 to TRBJ1-6; 7 bases align to TRBD1. Germline V gene lookup returns CDR1 LGHNT and CDR2 FRNRAP. The CDR3 is made up of 16 amino acids. J lost 0 bases, V lost 5 bases, and 4 bases had no gene match. The CDR3, as DNA: TGTGCTAGTGGTCGGGGGGACAGCTCCTATAATTCACCCCTCCACTTT. Translating it yields CASGRGDSSYNSPLHF.

A single count supports this clone. The chain is built from TRBV25-1 and TRBJ1-2, with TRBD1 identical over 9 bases. The CDR3 runs 14 residues. The germline gives CDR1 MGHDK, CDR2 SYGVNS. Trimming cost V 4 bases and J 4 bases; bases outside gene matches: 4. CDR3 bases: TGTGCCAGCAGTGGGGGACAGGGCGTCTATGGCTACACCTTC. It yields the protein CASSGGQGVYGYTF.

J is TRBJ1-6 and V is TRBV4-3; D not certain. This CDR3 has 17 residues. Deletions cut 0 bases from V and 5 bases from J, with 14 bases between. The germline V gene has CDR1 LGHNA and CDR2 YSLEER. The CDR3 region is CASSQDRKAANNSPLHF. The CDR3 DNA reads as TGCGCCAGCAGCCAAGATAGGAAAGCGGCTAATAATTCACCCCTCCACTTT.

V and J are TRBV30 and TRBJ2-5, with D perhaps matching TRBD1 (7 bases). V lost 5 bases and J lost 6, with 22 bases in between. The CDR3 runs to 15 residues. Germline values: CDR1 GTSNPN, CDR2 SVGIG (reference sequence). The CDR3 reads CAWDLETGTSKTQYF. CDR3 in DNA: TGTGCCTGGGACCTCGAGACAGGGACTTCGAAGACCCAGTACTTC.

The chain is built from TRBV5-1 and TRBJ2-1; 13 positions match TRBD2. The CDR3 sequence is 15 residues long. Germline loops: CDR1 SGHRS, CDR2 YFSETQ. V lost 4 bases and J lost 5; bases outside the gene matches: 3. The CDR3 region is CASSQGLAGNNEQFF. The CDR3 DNA reads as TGCGCCAGCAGCCAGGGACTAGCGGGAAACAATGAGCAGTTCTTC.

The V and J genes are TRBV30 and TRBJ2-1; D perhaps matches TRBD2 (5 bases). CDR3 length: 12 residues. Trimming shortened V by 0 bases and J by 9 bases, and 9 bases separated the two germline ends. Germline CDR1 reads GTSNPN; CDR2 reads SVGIG (reference sequence). CDR3 sequence: CAWSVLRGEQFF. The DNA for the CDR3 is TGTGCCTGGAGTGTACTCCGGGGTGAGCAGTTCTTC. Full variable domain (rest looked up from reference TRBV30 and TRBJ2-1): SQTIHQWPATLVQPVGSPLSLECTVEGTSNPNLYWYRQAAGRGLQLLFYSVGIGQISSEVPQNLSASRPQDRQFILSSKKLLLSDSGFYLCAWSVLRGEQFFGPGTRLTVL.

The rearrangement links TRBV30 to TRBJ1-1; 7 bases are shared with TRBD1. Germline lookup yields CDR1 GTSNPN and CDR2 SVGIG (reference sequence). V was clipped by 8 bases and J by 4 bases; unmatched bases: 7. The length of the CDR3 is 12 residues. The CDR3 here is CAGRQGGTEAFF. In DNA form, the CDR3 reads TGTGCCGGCCGACAGGGAGGCACTGAAGCTTTCTTT.

The table lists this clone with a few counts. The chain links TRBV10-3 to TRBJ2-5, with D unclear. Germline V gene lookup returns CDR1 ENHRY and CDR2 SYGVKD. The V and J ends lost 6 bases and 0 bases respectively, with 11 bases between them. This CDR3 spans 14 amino acids. This CDR3 reads CAIRGREYQETQYF. As DNA, the CDR3 is TGTGCCATCAGGGGCAGAGAGTACCAAGAGACCCAGTACTTC.

The genes are TRBV15 and TRBJ2-1; tentative D call: TRBD1 (5 bases). The V gene's germline CDR1 is LNHNV and CDR2 YYDKDF (reference sequence). Trimming removed 5 bases at V and 0 bases at J, with 17 bases between. The CDR3 contains 17 residues. The CDR3 loop is CATSVSLQANSYNEQFF. CDR3 nucleotides: TGTGCCACCAGCGTGTCCCTACAGGCTAACTCCTACAATGAGCAGTTCTTC.

The chain links TRBV14 to TRBJ2-7, with 15 bases identical to TRBD2. The CDR3 runs to 19 residues. Germline V gives CDR1 SGHDN, CDR2 FVKESK. Trimming at V came to 1 base and at J to 1 base, leaving 8 bases not matched to a gene. DNA of the CDR3: TGTGCCAGCAGCCAAGGACCGGGACTAGCGGGGGGTGCTTCCTACGAGCAGTACTTC. This encodes CASSQGPGLAGGASYEQYF. The whole variable domain, remainder taken from reference TRBV14 and TRBJ2-7, is EAGVTQFPSHSVIEKGQTVTLRCDPISGHDNLYWYRRVMGKEIKFLLHFVKESKQDESGMPNNRFLAERTGGTYSTLKVQPAELEDSGVYFCASSQGPGLAGGASYEQYFGPGTRLTVT.

This clone was observed a handful of times. CDR3 residues: CASGKQSGGEKLFF. CDR3 DNA sequence: TGTGCCAGCGGTAAACAGAGCGGCGGTGAAAAACTGTTTTTT. This chain links TRBV11-2 with TRBJ1-4; D is unresolved. V was cut by 8 bases and J by 7 bases, with 17 bases left in between. The CDR3 extends over 14 amino acids. Germline lookup yields CDR1 SGHAT and CDR2 FQNNGV.

The chain combines TRBV5-1 with TRBJ2-1; 12 bases agree with TRBD2. The CDR3 runs to 18 residues. In germline, CDR1 is SGHRS, CDR2 YFSETQ. V trimming: 0 bases; J trimming: 7 bases; junction bases outside the gene matches: 11. The CDR3 DNA follows: TGCGCCAGCAGCTTGGCCCTTCCTAGCGGGGGGGCGTCGAATGAGCAGTTCTTC. Residues: CASSLALPSGGASNEQFF.

This sequence joins TRBV11-2 and TRBJ1-2, with 7 bases lining up with TRBD1. The J segment lost 4 bases and the V segment lost 2 bases, leaving 4 bases of the junction unmatched. In germline, CDR1 is SGHAT, CDR2 FQNNGV. The CDR3 extends over 14 amino acids. CDR3 amino acids: CASSLNPGGYGYTF. DNA of the CDR3: TGTGCCAGCAGCTTAAATCCAGGGGGCTATGGCTACACCTTC. The whole variable domain, filled in from reference TRBV11-2 and TRBJ1-2, reads EAGVAQSPRYKIIEKRQSVAFWCNPISGHATLYWYQQILGQGPKLLIQFQNNGVVDDSQLPKDRFSAERLKGVDSTLKIQPAKLEDSAVYLCASSLNPGGYGYTFGSGTRLTVV.

The V gene is TRBV2, the J gene TRBJ1-6; TRBD1 might be the D (5 bases). CDR3 size: 12 residues. With 6 bases removed from V and 7 bases from J, the gap between germline ends came to 7 bases. The V gene's germline CDR1 is SNHLY and CDR2 FYNNEI. The CDR3 spells CASRGLNSPLHF. The CDR3 DNA follows: TGTGCCAGCAGGGGACTGAATTCACCCCTCCACTTT.